The rows below give T cell receptor beta chains drawn from one sample of a study of T cell repertoires in cytomegalovirus infection. TCRdb ran MiXCR on the reads and lists one entry per CDR3 protein. The sample includes fewer than 700,000 distinct CDR3 sequences, 20% to 30% of them seen just once. The sample comprised CD8+ T cells from PBMCs. Receptor source: a human donor in good health (CMV status not recorded). Some clones in this sample may be carry-over from other donors' samples. The CDR3 runs from the conserved cysteine through the conserved F or W. A D gene is named only where the DNA matches it firmly. Size tells how often a clone was seen (once, few, many) or the class of an expanded clone, and some rows leave it out.

TRBV5-5	TRBJ1-2	-	-	TGTGCCAGCAGCTTGTGGGACCGAGATAACTATGGCTACACCTTC	CASSLWDRDNYGYTF
TRBV7-9	TRBJ2-3	-	many	TGTGCCAGCAGCCCCCCCTCGGGCAACCGGGGCACAGATACGCAGTATTTT	CASSPPSGNRGTDTQYF
TRBV6-2/TRBV6-3	TRBJ2-1	-	-	TGTGCCAGCAGTTACGACACAGATCCCTACAATGAGCAGTTCTTC	CASSYDTDPYNEQFF
TRBV19	TRBJ1-2	-	few	TGTGCCAGTAGTATAAAGGTCAGGGACAACTATGGCTACACCTTC	CASSIKVRDNYGYTF
TRBV7-9	TRBJ2-7	TRBD2	-	TGTGCCAGCAGTCATTCGGGGGGGCCCTACGAGCAGTACTTC	CASSHSGGPYEQYF
TRBV29-1	TRBJ2-1	-	-	TGCAGCGTTTCTATTCCAGGGGTTGGATCCTACAATGAGCAGTTCTTC	CSVSIPGVGSYNEQFF
TRBV7-9	TRBJ2-1	-	many	TGTGCCAGCAGCGAGAACAGGGTGACTTCCTACAATGAGCAGTTCTTC	CASSENRVTSYNEQFF
TRBV24-1	TRBJ2-5	-	many	TGTGCCACCAGTGAGAGGTGGGGGGAGACCCAGTACTTC	CATSERWGETQYF
TRBV12-5	TRBJ1-1	-	-	TGTGCTAGTGCTATAGGACTCTCTGAAGCTTTCTTT	CASAIGLSEAFF
TRBV6-6	TRBJ2-1	TRBD1	-	TGTGCCAGCAGTTTTCCGGGACAGGGGCCCAATGAGCAGTTCTTC	CASSFPGQGPNEQFF
TRBV7-9	TRBJ2-5	-	-	TGTGCCAGCAGCTCCAGACAGGCCCCCCAAGAGACCCAGTACTTC	CASSSRQAPQETQYF
TRBV7-9	TRBJ2-7	TRBD1	few	TGTGCCAGCAGCTTGATCGGACAGGACACCTTCGCCTACGAGCAGTACTTC	CASSLIGQDTFAYEQYF
TRBV3-1	TRBJ2-3	TRBD2	few	TGTGCCAGCAGCCAAGGTCGGGGGAGGGCCCGGGATACGCAGTATTTT	CASSQGRGRARDTQYF
TRBV12-5	TRBJ2-3	TRBD1	many	TGTGCTAGTGGTTTTTTTAACCGGGACAGGGAAAGGGATACGCAGTATTTT	CASGFFNRDRERDTQYF
TRBV6-5	TRBJ2-1	TRBD2	few	TGTGCCAGCAGACCGCTAGCGGGGATGTACAATGAGCAGTTCTTC	CASRPLAGMYNEQFF
TRBV14	TRBJ1-1	-	-	TGTGCCAGCAGCCAAGATCGGAGTAAGGGAGGTGAAGCTTTCTTT	CASSQDRSKGGEAFF
TRBV7-2	TRBJ2-3	TRBD2	many	TGTGCCAGCAGCACAGCGGGGGGGCCAACAGATACGCAGTATTTT	CASSTAGGPTDTQYF
TRBV24-1	TRBJ2-2	-	few	TGTGCCACCAGTGATTTCGGGTCAGGGGCCACCGGGGAGCTGTTTTTT	CATSDFGSGATGELFF
TRBV7-9	TRBJ2-5	-	few	TGTGCCAGCAGCTTAGCGCTAGGGAGGACAGCGATGTACCAAGAGACCCAGTACTTC	CASSLALGRTAMYQETQYF
TRBV7-9	TRBJ1-6	-	once	TGTGCCAGCAGCCAGTCTCGGACAGCGAATTCACCCCTCCACTTT	CASSQSRTANSPLHF
TRBV29-1	TRBJ2-7	-	-	TGCAGCGTTGAAGATGATGAGGACTACGAGCAGTACTTC	CSVEDDEDYEQYF
TRBV20-1	TRBJ2-7	TRBD2	-	TGCAGTGCTGCCGGGACTAGCGGGGGGGCGATCTACGAGCAGTACTTC	CSAAGTSGGAIYEQYF
TRBV6-6	TRBJ2-5	-	-	TGTGCCAGCACCCGGAGCAGAGAGACCCAGTACTTC	CASTRSRETQYF
TRBV20-1	TRBJ2-7	-	few	TGCAGTGCCGAAAGCGCGAGCTCCTACGAGCAGTACTTC	CSAESASSYEQYF